This TCR beta chain originates from a study of blood T cell repertoires in COVID-19. Study details: Sites across the United States, Italy and Spain contributed samples from acute and convalescent COVID-19. In each case, the material was cDNA or gDNA derived from T cells, B-cell-depleted T cells, or PBMCs.

Assay: immunoSEQ multiplex PCR; the TCRdb copy retains only in-frame clones and omits some. This sample has 70,000 or so clones; 76% occur once, and the top ten carry 15%. The V gene's germline CDR1 is SGHAT and CDR2 FQNNGV. V shed 3 bases and J 2 bases; nucleotides not matched to a gene: 7. This CDR3 comprises 15 residues. A Seattle source enrolled patients during active infection and followed them longitudinally. The sequence was obtained from a man in his sixties with COVID-19, enrolled during active disease. V gene TRBV11-2 combines with J gene TRBJ2-7, with 7 bases identical to TRBD2. Source material: peripheral blood. CDR3 loop: CASSFLGGLTYEQYF. In nucleotides, the CDR3 is TGTGCCAGCAGCTTCCTGGGAGGGCTGACCTACGAGCAGTACTTC.